This T cell receptor beta chain was found in a study of early T cells in non-severe SARS-CoV-2 infection. Turning to the study itself: Chains were unpaired, as sequencing was done on bulk RNA from unsorted whole blood.

This CDR3 has 14 residues. V was pared by 5 bases and J by 3 bases, with 13 bases between. Germline V gene sequence: CDR1 SEHNR, CDR2 FQNEAQ (reference sequence). General observations from the study: Missing private and CD4 specificities, VDJdb matching favored anti-spike CD8 responses.

This clonotype appeared a single time. The antigen remains unidentified. This may come from a read error, since a much larger clone is one base off. In the library, individual cDNA molecules carried attached unique molecular identifiers. One entry per CDR3 protein results from TCRdb running MiXCR on the 5' RACE reads. The table includes about 130,000 distinct CDR3 sequences, about 15% detected once. The sequenced material came from whole blood. J is TRBJ1-1 and V is TRBV7-9; D call uncertain. This sequence originates from an adult who was a healthcare worker with PCR-confirmed SARS-CoV-2 infection or an uninfected control (not recorded which). CDR3 protein: CASSPLGWYTEAFF. CDR3 in DNA: TGTGCCAGCAGCCCCCTAGGCTGGTACACTGAAGCTTTCTTT.